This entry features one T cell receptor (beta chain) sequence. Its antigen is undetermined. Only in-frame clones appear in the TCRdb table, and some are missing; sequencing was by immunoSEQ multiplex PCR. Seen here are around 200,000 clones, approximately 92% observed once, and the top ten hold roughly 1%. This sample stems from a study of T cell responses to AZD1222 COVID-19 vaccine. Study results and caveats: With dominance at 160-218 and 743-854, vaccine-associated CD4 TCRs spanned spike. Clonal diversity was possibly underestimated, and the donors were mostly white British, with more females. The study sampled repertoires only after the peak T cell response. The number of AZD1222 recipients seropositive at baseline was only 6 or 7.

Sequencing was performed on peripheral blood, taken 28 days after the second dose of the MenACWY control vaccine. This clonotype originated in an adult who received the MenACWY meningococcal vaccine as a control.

The CDR3 here is CASSDGPSRNQPQHF. CDR3 in DNA: TGTGCCAGCAGTGACGGGCCGAGCCGAAATCAGCCCCAGCATTTT. The chain recombines TRBV2 with TRBJ1-5; D gene unclear. The CDR3 contains 15 residues. V gave up 3 bases and J gave up 4 bases, with 13 bases separating them. CDR1 is SNHLY, CDR2 FYNNEI, per germline. Complete variable domain (other parts from reference TRBV2 and TRBJ1-5): EPEVTQTPSHQVTQMGQEVILRCVPISNHLYFYWYRQILGQKVEFLVSFYNNEISEKSEIFDDQFSVERPDGSNFTLKIRSTKLEDSAMYFCASSDGPSRNQPQHFGDGTRLSIL.